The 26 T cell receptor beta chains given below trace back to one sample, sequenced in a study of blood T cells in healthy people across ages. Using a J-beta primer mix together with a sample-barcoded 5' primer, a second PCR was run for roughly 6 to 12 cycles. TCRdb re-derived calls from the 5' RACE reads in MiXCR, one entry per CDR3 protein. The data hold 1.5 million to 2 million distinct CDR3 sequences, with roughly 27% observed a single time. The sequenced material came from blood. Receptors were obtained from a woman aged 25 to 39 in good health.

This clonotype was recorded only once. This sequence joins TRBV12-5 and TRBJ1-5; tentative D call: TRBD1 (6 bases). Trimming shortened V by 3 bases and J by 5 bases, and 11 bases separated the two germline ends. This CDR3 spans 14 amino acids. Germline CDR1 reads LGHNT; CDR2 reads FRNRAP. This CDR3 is CASGFGGGDQPQHF. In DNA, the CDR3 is TGTGCTAGTGGTTTCGGAGGGGGAGATCAGCCCCAGCATTTT.

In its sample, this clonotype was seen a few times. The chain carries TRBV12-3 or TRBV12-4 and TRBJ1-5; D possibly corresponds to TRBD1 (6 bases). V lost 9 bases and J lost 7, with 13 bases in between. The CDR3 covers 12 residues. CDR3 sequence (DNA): TGTGCCAGTTCAGGGGACGCCCAGCCCCAGCATTTT. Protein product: CASSGDAQPQHF.

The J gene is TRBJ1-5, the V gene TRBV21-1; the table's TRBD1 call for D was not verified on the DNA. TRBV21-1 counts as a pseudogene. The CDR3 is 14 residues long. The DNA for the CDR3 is TGTGCCAGCAGCAAAGAGGTCGTTGTGCAACAGGGGCATTTT. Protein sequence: CASSKEVVVQQGHF.

CDR3 nucleotides: TGTGCCAGCAGCTCGGACAGGAGGGATGAAAAACTGTTTTTT. Translated, it gives CASSSDRRDEKLFF. The chain recombines TRBV13 with TRBJ1-4; 7 nucleotides agree with TRBD1. V shed 4 bases, J shed 6 bases, and the junction held 5 bases outside the gene matches. The CDR3 has 14 residues. Germline V gene data show CDR1 as PRHDT and CDR2 as FYEKMQ (reference sequence). Full variable domain (outside the CDR3, taken from reference TRBV13 and TRBJ1-4): AAGVIQSPRHLIKEKRETATLKCYPIPRHDTVYWYQQGPGQDPQFLISFYEKMQSDKGSIPDRFSAQQFSDYHSELNMSSLELGDSALYFCASSSDRRDEKLFFGSGTQLSVL.

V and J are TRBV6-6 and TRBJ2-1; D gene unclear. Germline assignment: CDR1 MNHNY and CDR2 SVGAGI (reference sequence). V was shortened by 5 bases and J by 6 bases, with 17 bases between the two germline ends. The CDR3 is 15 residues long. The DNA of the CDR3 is TGTGCCAGCAGTCCGAGTGGTGGGCGAAGCAATGAGCAGTTCTTC. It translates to CASSPSGGRSNEQFF.

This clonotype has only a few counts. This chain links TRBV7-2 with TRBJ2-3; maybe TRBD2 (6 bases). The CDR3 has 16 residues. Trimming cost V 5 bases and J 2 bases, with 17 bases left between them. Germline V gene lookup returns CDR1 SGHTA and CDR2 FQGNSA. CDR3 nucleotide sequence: TGTGCCAGCAGCCCTAGGGGACTCCAACACACAGATACGCAGTATTTT. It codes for CASSPRGLQHTDTQYF.

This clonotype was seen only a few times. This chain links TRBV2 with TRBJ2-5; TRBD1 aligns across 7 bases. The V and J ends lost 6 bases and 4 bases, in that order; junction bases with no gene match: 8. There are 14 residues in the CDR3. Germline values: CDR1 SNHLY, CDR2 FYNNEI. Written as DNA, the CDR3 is TGTGCCAGCAGATCCACAGGGGTGGGAGAGACCCAGTACTTC. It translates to CASRSTGVGETQYF. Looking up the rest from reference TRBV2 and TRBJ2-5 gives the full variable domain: EPEVTQTPSHQVTQMGQEVILRCVPISNHLYFYWYRQILGQKVEFLVSFYNNEISEKSEIFDDQFSVERPDGSNFTLKIRSTKLEDSAMYFCASRSTGVGETQYFGPGTRLLVL.

The CDR3 region has the DNA TGCGCCAGCAGCCAAGATCGAGGGTTCGGAGCTAACTATGGCTACACCTTC. This translates into CASSQDRGFGANYGYTF. V and J are TRBV4-1 and TRBJ1-2; D is unresolved. From germline, CDR1 is MGHRA and CDR2 YSYEKL. This CDR3 has 17 amino acids. V was clipped by 0 bases and J by 0 bases, with 14 bases between them.

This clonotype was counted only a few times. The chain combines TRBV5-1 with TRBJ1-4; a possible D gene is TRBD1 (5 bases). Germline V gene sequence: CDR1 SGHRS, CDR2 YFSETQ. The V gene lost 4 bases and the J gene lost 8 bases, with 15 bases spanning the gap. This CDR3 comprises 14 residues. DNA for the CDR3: TGCGCCAGCAGCCAAGACGCAGGGATGGAAAAACTGTTTTTT. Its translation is CASSQDAGMEKLFF.

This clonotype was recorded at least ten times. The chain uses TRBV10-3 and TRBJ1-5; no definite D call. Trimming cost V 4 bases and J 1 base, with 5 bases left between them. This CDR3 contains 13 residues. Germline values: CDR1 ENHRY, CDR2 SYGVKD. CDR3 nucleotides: TGTGCCATCAGTGGGGCCAGCAATCAGCCCCAGCATTTT. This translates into CAISGASNQPQHF.

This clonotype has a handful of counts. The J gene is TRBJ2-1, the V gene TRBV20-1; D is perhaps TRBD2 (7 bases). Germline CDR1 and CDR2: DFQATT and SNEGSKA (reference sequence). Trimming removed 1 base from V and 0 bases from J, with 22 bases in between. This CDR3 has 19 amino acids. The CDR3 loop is CSARVSDERDTSSYNEQFF. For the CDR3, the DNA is TGCAGTGCTAGAGTATCGGACGAGCGGGACACTAGCTCCTACAATGAGCAGTTCTTC.

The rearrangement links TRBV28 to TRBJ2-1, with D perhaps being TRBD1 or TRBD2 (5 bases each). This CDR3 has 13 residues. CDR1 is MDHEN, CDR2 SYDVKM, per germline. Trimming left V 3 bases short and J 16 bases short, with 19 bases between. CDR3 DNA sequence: TGTGCCAGCAGTTTCGGGACGCCTACCCGGACCTTCTTC. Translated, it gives CASSFGTPTRTFF.

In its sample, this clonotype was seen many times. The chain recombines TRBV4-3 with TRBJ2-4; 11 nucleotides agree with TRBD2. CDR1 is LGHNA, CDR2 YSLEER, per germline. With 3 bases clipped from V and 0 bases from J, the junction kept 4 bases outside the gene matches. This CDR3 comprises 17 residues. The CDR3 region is CASSQGLAELAKNIQYF. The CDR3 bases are TGCGCCAGCAGCCAGGGACTAGCGGAGCTAGCCAAAAACATTCAGTACTTC.

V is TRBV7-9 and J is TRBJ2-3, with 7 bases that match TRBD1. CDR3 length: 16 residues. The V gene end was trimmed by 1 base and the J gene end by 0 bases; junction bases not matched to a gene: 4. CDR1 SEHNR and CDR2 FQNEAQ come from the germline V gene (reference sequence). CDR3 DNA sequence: TGTGCCAGCAGCTTAGAAGGGGGACAGAGCACAGATACGCAGTATTTT. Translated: CASSLEGGQSTDTQYF.

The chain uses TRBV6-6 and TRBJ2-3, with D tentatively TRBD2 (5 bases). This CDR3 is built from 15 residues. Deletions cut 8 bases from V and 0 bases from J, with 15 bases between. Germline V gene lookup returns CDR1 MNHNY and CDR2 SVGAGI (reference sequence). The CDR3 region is CASRFERGSTDTQYF. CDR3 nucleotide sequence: TGTGCCAGCCGGTTTGAACGGGGTAGCACAGATACGCAGTATTTT.

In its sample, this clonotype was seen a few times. The CDR3 loop is CASSLSGGGTYSQETQYF. In nucleotides, the CDR3 is TGTGCCAGCAGCTTAAGCGGTGGGGGCACTTATTCACAAGAGACCCAGTACTTC. V gene TRBV7-3 combines with J gene TRBJ2-5, with D possibly being TRBD1 (6 bases). The germline V gene has CDR1 SGHTA and CDR2 FQGTGA. The CDR3 length is 18 residues. V was clipped by 1 base and J by 2 bases, with 20 bases between them.

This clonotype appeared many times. The CDR3, as DNA: TGTGCCAGCAGTACACTCCGGGACAGGACCTACGAGCAGTACTTC. Protein sequence: CASSTLRDRTYEQYF. The V call is TRBV27, the J call TRBJ2-7; 8 bases are shared with TRBD1. This CDR3 is built from 15 residues. The V gene end was trimmed by 5 bases and the J gene end by 2 bases; junction bases not matched to a gene: 8. CDR1 and CDR2 (germline): MNHEY, SMNVEV (reference sequence).

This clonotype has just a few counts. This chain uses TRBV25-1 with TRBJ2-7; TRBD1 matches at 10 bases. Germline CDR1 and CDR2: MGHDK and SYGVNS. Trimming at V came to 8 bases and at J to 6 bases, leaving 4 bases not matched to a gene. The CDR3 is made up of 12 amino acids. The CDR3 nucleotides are TGTGCCAGCGGTAGGGACAGGGGCGAGCAGTACTTC. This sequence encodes CASGRDRGEQYF.

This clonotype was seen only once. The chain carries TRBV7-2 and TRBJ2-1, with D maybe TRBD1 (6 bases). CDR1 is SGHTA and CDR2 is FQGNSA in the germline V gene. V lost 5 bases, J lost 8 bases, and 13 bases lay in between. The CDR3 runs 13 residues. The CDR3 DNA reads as TGTGCCAGCAGCCTACAGGGTTTCTATGAGCAGTTCTTC. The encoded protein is CASSLQGFYEQFF.

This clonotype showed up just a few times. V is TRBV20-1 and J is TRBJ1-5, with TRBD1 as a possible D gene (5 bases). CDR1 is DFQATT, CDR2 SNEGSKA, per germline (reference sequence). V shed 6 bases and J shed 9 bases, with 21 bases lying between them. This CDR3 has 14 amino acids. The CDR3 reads CSATQGWELGPQHF. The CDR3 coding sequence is TGCAGTGCGACTCAGGGTTGGGAATTGGGGCCCCAGCATTTT.

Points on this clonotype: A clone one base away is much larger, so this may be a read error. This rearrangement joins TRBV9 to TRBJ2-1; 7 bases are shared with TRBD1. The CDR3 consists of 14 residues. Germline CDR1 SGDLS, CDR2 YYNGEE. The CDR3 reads CASSAGQNYDEQFF. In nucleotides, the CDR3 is TGTGCCAGCAGCGCGGGACAGAACTACGATGAGCAGTTCTTC.

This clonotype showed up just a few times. This CDR3 is CSATAGHEQYF. Written as DNA, the CDR3 is TGCAGTGCCACCGCCGGCCACGAGCAGTACTTC. The chain has TRBV20-1 and TRBJ2-7; no clear D. V was cut by 6 bases and J by 5 bases, with 11 bases left in between. The CDR3 contains 11 residues. Germline V gives CDR1 DFQATT, CDR2 SNEGSKA (reference sequence).

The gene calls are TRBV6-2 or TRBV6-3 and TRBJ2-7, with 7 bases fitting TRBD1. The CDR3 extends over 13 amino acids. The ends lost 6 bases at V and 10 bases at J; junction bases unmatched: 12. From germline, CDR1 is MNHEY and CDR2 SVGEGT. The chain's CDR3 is CASSPRQGTSQYF. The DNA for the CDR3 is TGTGCCAGCAGCCCGCGACAGGGAACATCTCAGTACTTC.

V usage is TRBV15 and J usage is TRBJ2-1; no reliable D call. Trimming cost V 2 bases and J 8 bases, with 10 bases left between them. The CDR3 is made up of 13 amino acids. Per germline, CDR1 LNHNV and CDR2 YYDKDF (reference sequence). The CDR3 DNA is TGTGCCACCAGCAGATCCGCCCTCCATGAGCAGTTCTTC. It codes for CATSRSALHEQFF. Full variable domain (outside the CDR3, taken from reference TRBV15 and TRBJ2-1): DAMVIQNPRYQVTQFGKPVTLSCSQTLNHNVMYWYQQKSSQAPKLLFHYYDKDFNNEADTPDNFQSRRPNTSFCFLDIRSPGLGDTAMYLCATSRSALHEQFFGPGTRLTVL.

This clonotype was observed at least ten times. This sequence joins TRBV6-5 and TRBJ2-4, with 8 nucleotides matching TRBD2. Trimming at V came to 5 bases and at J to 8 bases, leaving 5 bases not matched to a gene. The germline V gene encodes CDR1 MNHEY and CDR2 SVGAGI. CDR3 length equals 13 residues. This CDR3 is CASSTREGHIQYF. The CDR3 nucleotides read TGTGCCAGCAGTACCCGGGAGGGACACATTCAGTACTTC.

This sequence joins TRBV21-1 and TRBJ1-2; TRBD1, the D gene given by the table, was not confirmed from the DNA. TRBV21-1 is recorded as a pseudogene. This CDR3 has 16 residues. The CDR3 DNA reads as TGTGCCAGCAGCAAGGGACCAGGGAGGCCTATATTTGGCTACACCTTC. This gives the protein CASSKGPGRPIFGYTF.